These 29 T cell receptor beta chains were sequenced from one sample in a study of T-cell memory formation after mild COVID-19. Via MiXCR, TCRdb re-called the 5' RACE reads, giving one row per CDR3 protein. Of around 13,000 distinct CDR3 sequences listed, approximately 12% are singletons. Sequencing was carried out using PBMCs or a T cell subset sorted from them (not recorded which). These receptor sequences come from an adult woman who had mild COVID-19 (a few samples of this study predate the infection). Cell type and time point are not known.

This clonotype was counted ten times or more. The chain couples TRBV7-3 to TRBJ1-1; 7 bases are shared with TRBD1. In germline, CDR1 is SGHTA, CDR2 FQGTGA. The length of the CDR3 is 13 residues. Trimming took 5 bases from V and 6 from J; bases not matched to a gene: 6. This chain's CDR3 is CASSTTGESEAFF. The CDR3 DNA sequence: TGTGCCAGCAGCACCACAGGGGAATCTGAAGCTTTCTTT.

This clonotype was seen ten or more times. Its ends do not fully match the called genes, so a read error is possible. This chain uses TRBV7-7 with TRBJ2-7, with D possibly matching TRBD2 (6 bases). From germline, CDR1 is SSHAT and CDR2 FNYEAQ (reference sequence). There are 14 residues in the CDR3. The CDR3 loop is CASSLAVWGGEQYF. The CDR3 DNA follows: TGTGCTAGCAGCTTAGCGGTTTGGGGCGGCGAGCAGTACTTC.

This clonotype was observed at least ten times. The chain has TRBV10-2 and TRBJ2-2; D gene uncertain. V gave up 3 bases and J gave up 3 bases, with 8 bases separating them. This CDR3 spans 14 amino acids. The germline V gene has CDR1 WSHSY and CDR2 SAAADI. CDR3 in DNA: TGCGCCAGCAGTGAACAACCCGACACCGGGGAGCTGTTTTTT. It codes for CASSEQPDTGELFF.

Within the sample, this clonotype is medium-sized (0.01 to 0.1%). The genes are TRBV5-6 and TRBJ2-3; 8 bases align to TRBD1. The V gene end was trimmed by 4 bases and the J gene end by 3 bases; junction bases not matched to a gene: 4. The germline V gene encodes CDR1 SGHDT and CDR2 YYEEEE. The CDR3 consists of 14 residues. DNA for the CDR3: TGTGCCAGCAGCGGGACAGGAACTACAGATACGCAGTATTTT. Its protein product is CASSGTGTTDTQYF.

The sample holds many counts of this clonotype. This chain links TRBV20-1 with TRBJ2-2; the match to TRBD1 covers 8 bases. Germline CDR1 is DFQATT and CDR2 is SNEGSKA (reference sequence). CDR3 length equals 13 residues. In nucleotides, the CDR3 is TGCAGCGTGGGACAGGACAACACCGGGGAGCTGTTTTTT. Protein product: CSVGQDNTGELFF.

The CDR3 DNA sequence: TGTGCCAAAATCCTTACGCGGAACACTGAAGCTTTCTTT. Translated, it gives CAKILTRNTEAFF. V usage is TRBV11-3 and J usage is TRBJ1-1; D is unclear. With 10 bases removed from V and 1 base from J, the gap between germline ends came to 13 bases. Germline CDR1 is SGHNT and CDR2 is YENEEA. CDR3 length equals 13 residues.

Many counts were recorded for this clonotype. The gene calls are TRBV20-1 and TRBJ1-2; D might be TRBD1 (6 bases). This CDR3 comprises 15 residues. From germline, CDR1 is DFQATT and CDR2 SNEGSKA (reference sequence). Trimming shortened V by 6 bases and J by 8 bases, and 25 bases separated the two germline ends. The CDR3 DNA is TGCAGTGCAATGCGGGGGGGCGCTGACCTATGGGGCTACACCTTC. Protein product: CSAMRGGADLWGYTF.

This clonotype showed up many times. V is TRBV10-3 and J is TRBJ1-5; no reliable D call. V was trimmed by 2 bases and J by 6 bases, leaving 5 bases between them. The CDR3 totals 12 residues. Looked up from germline, CDR1 is ENHRY and CDR2 is SYGVKD. The CDR3 region has the DNA TGTGCCATCAGTGAGCCCGGTCAGCCCCAGCATTTT. Protein product: CAISEPGQPQHF.

This clonotype came up many times. The chain is built from TRBV7-9 and TRBJ2-1, with 12 bases identical to TRBD2. The CDR3 spans 16 residues. Unmatched junction bases numbered 4, after V lost 2 bases and J lost 5 bases. CDR1 and CDR2 from the germline V gene are SEHNR and FQNEAQ (reference sequence). The CDR3 region is CASSLRLAGEDNEQFF. CDR3 DNA: TGTGCCAGCAGCTTACGACTAGCGGGAGAGGACAATGAGCAGTTCTTC.

This clonotype was recorded at least ten times. This chain uses TRBV5-1 with TRBJ2-2; possible D gene TRBD2, 5 bases. The CDR3 loop spans 15 amino acids. Germline V gene lookup returns CDR1 SGHRS and CDR2 YFSETQ. V lost 6 bases, J lost 2 bases, and 14 bases lay in between. Here the CDR3 reads CASTPETTNTGELFF. The CDR3, as DNA: TGCGCCAGCACACCGGAGACTACCAACACCGGGGAGCTGTTTTTT.

The table lists this clonotype with many counts. This rearrangement joins TRBV3-1 to TRBJ2-5, with 7 bases fitting TRBD2. The germline CDR1 and CDR2 sequences are LGHDT and YNNKEL (reference sequence). J gave up 1 base and V 1 base, and 3 bases lay outside the gene matches. CDR3 length: 15 residues. The CDR3 nucleotides read TGTGCCAGCAGCCAAGGACTAGCTTTCCAAGAGACCCAGTACTTC. Its translation: CASSQGLAFQETQYF.

Remarks on this clonotype: A read error may explain this, as a much larger clone is one base away. The gene calls are TRBV5-5 and TRBJ1-5, with TRBD1 matching over 11 bases. The germline V gene encodes CDR1 SGHKS and CDR2 YYEKEE (reference sequence). The J segment lost 8 bases and the V segment lost 7 bases, leaving 8 bases of the junction unmatched. There are 14 residues in the CDR3. In DNA form, the CDR3 reads TGTGCCAGCCGGACAGGGGGCAGATTGGAGCCCCAGCATTTT. This gives the protein CASRTGGRLEPQHF.

In its sample, this clonotype is medium-sized (0.01 to 0.1%). The chain uses TRBV7-6 and TRBJ2-7, with 9 positions matching TRBD2. Losses at the gene ends were 5 bases for V and 2 bases for J; bases not matched to a gene: 7. This CDR3 has 15 residues. Per germline, CDR1 SGHVS and CDR2 FNYEAQ. The CDR3 DNA is TGTGCCAGCAGCCAGGGTAGCGGGGGAACCTACGAGCAGTACTTC. Translated: CASSQGSGGTYEQYF. The full variable domain, rest sourced from reference TRBV7-6 and TRBJ2-7, is GAGVSQSPRYKVTKRGQDVALRCDPISGHVSLYWYRQALGQGPEFLTYFNYEAQQDKSGLPNDRFSAERPEGSISTLTIQRTEQRDSAMYRCASSQGSGGTYEQYFGPGTRLTVT.

This clonotype was counted ten times or more. The chain couples TRBV12-3 or TRBV12-4 to TRBJ2-7, with D hard to call. Trimming removed 6 bases from V and 6 bases from J, with 9 bases in between. This CDR3 has 11 amino acids. CDR3 amino acids: CASSLDVEQYF. The CDR3 DNA follows: TGTGCCAGCAGCCTTGACGTCGAGCAGTACTTC.

This clonotype was detected ten times or more. The gene calls are TRBV7-3 and TRBJ2-5, with 12 bases identical to TRBD2. Germline values: CDR1 SGHTA, CDR2 FQGTGA. J was trimmed by 5 bases and V by 5 bases; bases with no gene match: 6. This CDR3 region has 15 residues. The DNA for the CDR3 is TGTGCCAGCAGCCCTAGCGGGGGGGCCGAGGAGACCCAGTACTTC. Translated, it gives CASSPSGGAEETQYF.

This clonotype occurred many times. The rearrangement uses TRBV7-9 and TRBJ2-1; TRBD2 aligns across 8 bases. This CDR3 spans 15 amino acids. V was clipped by 2 bases and J by 8 bases; unmatched bases: 8. Looked up from germline, CDR1 is SEHNR and CDR2 is FQNEAQ (reference sequence). CDR3 region: CASSLSVAGSDEQFF. The CDR3 DNA is TGTGCCAGCAGCTTATCTGTAGCGGGATCCGATGAGCAGTTCTTC.

This clonotype was seen ten or more times. The chain uses TRBV6-5 and TRBJ2-7; 9 positions agree with TRBD1. Trimming removed 7 bases from V and 4 bases from J; junction bases left unmatched: 11. The CDR3 contains 15 residues. Germline CDR1 is MNHEY and CDR2 is SVGAGI. In nucleotides, the CDR3 is TGTGCCAGCAACCCGGACAGGGGACGCGTTTACGAGCAGTACTTC. Translation gives CASNPDRGRVYEQYF.

This clonotype was recorded many times. V usage is TRBV4-1 and J usage is TRBJ2-2; D is uncertain. CDR3 length equals 12 residues. Trimming took off 3 bases at V and 7 bases at J, with 6 bases between the two ends. The germline V gene encodes CDR1 MGHRA and CDR2 YSYEKL. The CDR3 DNA follows: TGCGCCAGCAGCCAGGGTATCGGGGAGCTGTTTTTT. As protein: CASSQGIGELFF.

This clonotype was found many times. V gene TRBV7-9 combines with J gene TRBJ2-2; the D gene is possibly TRBD1 (5 bases). With 5 bases removed from V and 5 bases from J, the gap between germline ends came to 15 bases. CDR1 is SEHNR and CDR2 is FQNEAQ in the germline V gene (reference sequence). This CDR3 spans 15 amino acids. As DNA, the CDR3 is TGTGCCAGCAGCCCGGAGACAGACTTAACCGGGGAGCTGTTTTTT. Amino acids: CASSPETDLTGELFF.

V is TRBV5-4 and J is TRBJ2-5, with D perhaps matching TRBD1 or TRBD2 (5 bases each). Germline V gene lookup returns CDR1 SGHNT and CDR2 YYREEE (reference sequence). CDR3 length: 15 residues. The V gene lost 5 bases and the J gene lost 3 bases, with 17 bases spanning the gap. CDR3 region: CASRKGRDEKETQYF. CDR3 DNA sequence: TGTGCCAGCAGGAAAGGCCGGGACGAAAAAGAGACCCAGTACTTC. Full variable domain (missing parts from reference TRBV5-4 and TRBJ2-5): ETGVTQSPTHLIKTRGQQVTLRCSSQSGHNTVSWYQQALGQGPQFIFQYYREEENGRGNFPPRFSGLQFPNYSSELNVNALELDDSALYLCASRKGRDEKETQYFGPGTRLLVL.

This clonotype was observed many times. The chain links TRBV20-1 to TRBJ2-2; maybe TRBD2 (6 bases). V was shortened by 6 bases and J by 5 bases, with 19 bases between the two germline ends. This CDR3 comprises 15 residues. The germline V gene has CDR1 DFQATT and CDR2 SNEGSKA (reference sequence). The chain's CDR3 is CSARDSTQMTGELFF. In DNA, the CDR3 is TGCAGTGCGAGGGACTCTACACAGATGACCGGGGAGCTGTTTTTT.

The chain has TRBV7-8 and TRBJ2-3; 7 bases agree with TRBD2. The junction had 8 bases not matched to a gene; V was cut back by 3 bases and J by 2 bases. The CDR3 is 16 amino acids. Germline CDR1 is SGHVS and CDR2 is FQNEAQ. The DNA for the CDR3 is TGTGCCAGCAGCTTTAGACCTAGCGGAAACACAGATACGCAGTATTTT. Its protein product is CASSFRPSGNTDTQYF.

Ten or more counts support this clonotype. This chain connects TRBV20-1 to TRBJ1-5; D unclear. There are 14 residues in the CDR3. The V and J ends lost 0 bases and 3 bases respectively, with 9 bases between them. Germline V lookup: CDR1 DFQATT, CDR2 SNEGSKA (reference sequence). In DNA form, the CDR3 reads TGCAGTGCTAGAGAAGGGAGTATCAATCAGCCCCAGCATTTT. It encodes CSAREGSINQPQHF.

This clonotype was recorded many times. This chain links TRBV20-1 with TRBJ1-4; TRBD1 might be the D (6 bases). CDR1 DFQATT and CDR2 SNEGSKA come from the germline V gene (reference sequence). CDR3 length equals 13 residues. Trimming shortened V by 3 bases and J by 3 bases, and 8 bases separated the two germline ends. The CDR3 region is CSASRGPNEKLFF. For the CDR3, the DNA is TGCAGTGCTAGCAGGGGTCCTAATGAAAAACTGTTTTTT.

In its sample, this clonotype was seen many times. This chain connects TRBV6-2 or TRBV6-3 to TRBJ2-3; 7 bases agree with TRBD1. Trimming removed 5 bases from V and 0 bases from J; junction bases left unmatched: 11. The CDR3 length is 17 residues. Germline CDR1 is MNHEY and CDR2 is SVGEGT. The DNA for the CDR3 is TGTGCCAGCAGTCGACTACCTAAGGGGGCGAGCACAGATACGCAGTATTTT. Translation gives CASSRLPKGASTDTQYF.

This sequence joins TRBV5-1 and TRBJ2-3, with a weak D call TRBD1 (5 bases). CDR3 length equals 14 residues. V dropped 2 bases and J dropped 4 bases, with 11 bases sitting between them. The germline V gene encodes CDR1 SGHRS and CDR2 YFSETQ. CDR3 coding DNA: TGCGCCAGCAGCTTCCAGGGCAGTGCAGATACGCAGTATTTT. This sequence encodes CASSFQGSADTQYF.

This clonotype was recorded many times. The chain joins TRBV2 to TRBJ1-2, with 7 nucleotides matching TRBD1. The germline V gene has CDR1 SNHLY and CDR2 FYNNEI. The CDR3 is 13 residues long. V shed 6 bases, J shed 3 bases, and the junction held 4 bases outside the gene matches. The CDR3 loop is CASREDRHYGYTF. CDR3 in DNA: TGTGCCAGCAGGGAGGACAGGCACTATGGCTACACCTTC.

This chain connects TRBV19 to TRBJ2-1; D gene uncertain. This CDR3 has 15 residues. With 10 bases removed from V and 0 bases from J, the gap between germline ends came to 16 bases. The germline gives CDR1 LNHDA, CDR2 SQIVND (reference sequence). The CDR3 DNA follows: TGTGCCACTGCCCTGGTTTGGAGCTCCTACAATGAGCAGTTCTTC. Its translation is CATALVWSSYNEQFF.

This clonotype has a count of ten or more. The genes are TRBV14 and TRBJ1-1; 9 bases line up with TRBD1. CDR3 length: 18 residues. Germline V lookup: CDR1 SGHDN, CDR2 FVKESK. V shed 0 bases, J shed 6 bases, and the junction held 14 bases outside the gene matches. The CDR3 nucleotides read TGTGCCAGCAGCCAAGATATAAGAGACAGGGGGAATGGCGCTGAAGCTTTCTTT. Amino acids: CASSQDIRDRGNGAEAFF.